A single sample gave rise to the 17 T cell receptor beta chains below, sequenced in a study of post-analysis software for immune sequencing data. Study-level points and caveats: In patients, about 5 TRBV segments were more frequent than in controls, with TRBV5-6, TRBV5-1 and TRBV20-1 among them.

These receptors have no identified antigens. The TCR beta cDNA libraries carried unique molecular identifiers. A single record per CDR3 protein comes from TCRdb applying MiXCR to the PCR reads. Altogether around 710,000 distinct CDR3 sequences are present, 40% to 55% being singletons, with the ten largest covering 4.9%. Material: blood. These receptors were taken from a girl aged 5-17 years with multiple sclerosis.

This chain's CDR3 is CSAIQPTETSAGLNEQFF. CDR3 nucleotide sequence: TGCAGTGCTATCCAACCTACCGAGACTAGCGCAGGGCTGAATGAGCAGTTCTTC. The chain carries TRBV20-1 and TRBJ2-1, with 8 bases that match TRBD2. The CDR3 is 18 amino acids. CDR1 and CDR2 (germline): DFQATT, SNEGSKA (reference sequence). V was pared by 4 bases and J by 7 bases, with 21 bases of the junction left unmatched.

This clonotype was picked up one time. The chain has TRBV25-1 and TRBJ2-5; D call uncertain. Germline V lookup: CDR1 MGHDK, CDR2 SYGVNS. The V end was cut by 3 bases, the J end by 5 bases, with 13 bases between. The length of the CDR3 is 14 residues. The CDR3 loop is CASSDSSLAETQYF. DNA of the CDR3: TGTGCCAGCAGTGATTCGAGCCTTGCGGAGACCCAGTACTTC.

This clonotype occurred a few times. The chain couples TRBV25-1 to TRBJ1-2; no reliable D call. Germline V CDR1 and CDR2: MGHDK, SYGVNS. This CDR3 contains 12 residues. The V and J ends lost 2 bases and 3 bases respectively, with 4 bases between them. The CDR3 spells CASSEGYYGYTF. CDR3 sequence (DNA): TGTGCCAGCAGTGAAGGATACTATGGCTACACCTTC.

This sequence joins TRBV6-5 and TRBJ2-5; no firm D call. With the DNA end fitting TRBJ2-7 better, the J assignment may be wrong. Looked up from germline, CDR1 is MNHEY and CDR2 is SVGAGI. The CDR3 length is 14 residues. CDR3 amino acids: CASGLELPPYEQYF. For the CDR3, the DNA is TGTGCCAGCGGCCTTGAGCTCCCCCCTTACGAGCAGTACTTC.

Here the CDR3 reads CASSSRRGQGESNQPQHF. CDR3 bases: TGTGCCAGCAGCTCGAGGCGGGGACAGGGGGAAAGCAATCAGCCCCAGCATTTT. The chain links TRBV7-8 to TRBJ1-5; 11 nucleotides line up with TRBD1. The CDR3 length is 18 residues. J lost 1 base, V lost 4 bases, and 9 bases had no gene match. Germline lookup yields CDR1 SGHVS and CDR2 FQNEAQ.

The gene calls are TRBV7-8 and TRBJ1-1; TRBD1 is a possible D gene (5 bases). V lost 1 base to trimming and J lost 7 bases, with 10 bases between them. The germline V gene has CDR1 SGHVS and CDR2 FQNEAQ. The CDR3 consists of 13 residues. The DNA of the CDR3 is TGTGCCAGCAGCTTAGGCGTGGGGGGTGAAGCTTTCTTT. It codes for CASSLGVGGEAFF. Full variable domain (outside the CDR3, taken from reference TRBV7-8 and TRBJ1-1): GAGVSQSPRYKVAKRGQDVALRCDPISGHVSLFWYQQALGQGPEFLTYFQNEAQLDKSGLPSDRFFAERPEGSVSTLKIQRTQQEDSAVYLCASSLGVGGEAFFGQGTRLTVV.

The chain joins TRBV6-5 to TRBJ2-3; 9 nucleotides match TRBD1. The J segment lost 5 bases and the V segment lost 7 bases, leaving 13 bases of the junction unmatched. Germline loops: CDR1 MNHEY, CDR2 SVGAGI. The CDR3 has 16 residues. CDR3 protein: CASNTLGDREKDTQYF. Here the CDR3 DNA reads TGTGCCAGCAATACCCTCGGGGACAGGGAGAAAGATACGCAGTATTTT.

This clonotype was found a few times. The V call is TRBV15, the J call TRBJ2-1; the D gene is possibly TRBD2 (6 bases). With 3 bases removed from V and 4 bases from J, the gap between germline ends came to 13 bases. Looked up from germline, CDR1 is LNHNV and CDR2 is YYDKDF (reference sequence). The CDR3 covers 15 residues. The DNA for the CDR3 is TGTGCCACCAGCAGCGGGACTGACTCTTACAATGAGCAGTTCTTC. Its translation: CATSSGTDSYNEQFF. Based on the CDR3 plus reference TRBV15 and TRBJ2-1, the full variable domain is DAMVIQNPRYQVTQFGKPVTLSCSQTLNHNVMYWYQQKSSQAPKLLFHYYDKDFNNEADTPDNFQSRRPNTSFCFLDIRSPGLGDTAMYLCATSSGTDSYNEQFFGPGTRLTVL.

The CDR3 DNA reads TGTGCCAGCAGTTTAAGTCTAGGATACAATGAGCAGTTCTTC. It yields the protein CASSLSLGYNEQFF. The gene calls are TRBV27 and TRBJ2-1; no clear D. Germline values: CDR1 MNHEY, CDR2 SMNVEV (reference sequence). The ends were cut back, 2 bases at V and 4 bases at J, with 9 bases in the middle. The CDR3 runs 14 residues.

CDR3 DNA sequence: TGCAGTGCTAGGGGACTAGCACTAATTATCACAGATACGCAGTATTTT. Translating it yields CSARGLALIITDTQYF. The chain recombines TRBV20-1 with TRBJ2-3; 9 bases match TRBD2. Trimming removed 3 bases from V and 2 bases from J; junction bases left unmatched: 9. From germline, CDR1 is DFQATT and CDR2 SNEGSKA (reference sequence). The CDR3 sequence is 16 residues long.

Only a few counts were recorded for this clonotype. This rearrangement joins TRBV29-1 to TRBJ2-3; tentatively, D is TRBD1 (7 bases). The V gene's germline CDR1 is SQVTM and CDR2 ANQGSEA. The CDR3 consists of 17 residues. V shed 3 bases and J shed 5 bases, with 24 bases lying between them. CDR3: CSVEARGDRSRGDTQYF. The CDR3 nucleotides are TGCAGCGTTGAGGCTAGGGGGGACAGAAGTAGAGGAGATACGCAGTATTTT.

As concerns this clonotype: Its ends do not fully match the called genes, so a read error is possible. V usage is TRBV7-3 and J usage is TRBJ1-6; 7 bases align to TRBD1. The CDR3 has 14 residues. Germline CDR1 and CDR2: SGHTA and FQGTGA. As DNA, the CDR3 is TGTGCCAGCAGCCTACAGGGGTCAGGTTCACCCCGCCACTTT. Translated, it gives CASSLQGSGSPRHF.

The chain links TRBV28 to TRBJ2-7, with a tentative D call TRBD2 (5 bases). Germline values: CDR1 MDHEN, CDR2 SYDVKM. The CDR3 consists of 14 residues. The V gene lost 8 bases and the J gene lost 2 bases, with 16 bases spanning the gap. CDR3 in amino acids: CASRNRRAPYEQYF. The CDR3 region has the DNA TGTGCCAGCCGCAATCGGCGGGCTCCCTACGAGCAGTACTTC. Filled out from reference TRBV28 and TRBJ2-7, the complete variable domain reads DVKVTQSSRYLVKRTGEKVFLECVQDMDHENMFWYRQDPGLGLRLIYFSYDVKMKEKGDIPEGYSVSREKKERFSLILESASTNQTSMYLCASRNRRAPYEQYFGPGTRLTVT.

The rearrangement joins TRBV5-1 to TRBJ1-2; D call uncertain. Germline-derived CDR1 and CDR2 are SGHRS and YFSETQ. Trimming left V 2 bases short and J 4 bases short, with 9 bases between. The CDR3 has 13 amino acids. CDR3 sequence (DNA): TGCGCCAGCAGCTTCGGTACAATCTATGGCTACACCTTC. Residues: CASSFGTIYGYTF.

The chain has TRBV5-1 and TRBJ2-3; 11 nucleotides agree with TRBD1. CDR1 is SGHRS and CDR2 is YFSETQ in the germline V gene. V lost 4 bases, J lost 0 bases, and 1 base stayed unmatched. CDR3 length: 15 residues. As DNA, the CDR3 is TGCGCCAGCAGCCGGACAGGGGGCAGCACAGATACGCAGTATTTT. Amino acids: CASSRTGGSTDTQYF.

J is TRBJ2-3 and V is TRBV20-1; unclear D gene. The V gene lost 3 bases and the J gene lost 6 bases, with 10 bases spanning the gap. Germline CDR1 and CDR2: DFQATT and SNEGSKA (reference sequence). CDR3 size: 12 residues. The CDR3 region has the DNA TGCAGTGCTAGTCTATCTCGGGATACGCAGTATTTT. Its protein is CSASLSRDTQYF.

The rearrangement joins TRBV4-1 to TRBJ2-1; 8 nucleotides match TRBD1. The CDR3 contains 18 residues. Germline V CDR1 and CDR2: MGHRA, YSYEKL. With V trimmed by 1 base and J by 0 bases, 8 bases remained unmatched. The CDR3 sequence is CASSQARDRGDSYNEQFF. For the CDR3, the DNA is TGCGCCAGCAGCCAAGCACGTGACAGGGGAGACTCCTACAATGAGCAGTTCTTC.